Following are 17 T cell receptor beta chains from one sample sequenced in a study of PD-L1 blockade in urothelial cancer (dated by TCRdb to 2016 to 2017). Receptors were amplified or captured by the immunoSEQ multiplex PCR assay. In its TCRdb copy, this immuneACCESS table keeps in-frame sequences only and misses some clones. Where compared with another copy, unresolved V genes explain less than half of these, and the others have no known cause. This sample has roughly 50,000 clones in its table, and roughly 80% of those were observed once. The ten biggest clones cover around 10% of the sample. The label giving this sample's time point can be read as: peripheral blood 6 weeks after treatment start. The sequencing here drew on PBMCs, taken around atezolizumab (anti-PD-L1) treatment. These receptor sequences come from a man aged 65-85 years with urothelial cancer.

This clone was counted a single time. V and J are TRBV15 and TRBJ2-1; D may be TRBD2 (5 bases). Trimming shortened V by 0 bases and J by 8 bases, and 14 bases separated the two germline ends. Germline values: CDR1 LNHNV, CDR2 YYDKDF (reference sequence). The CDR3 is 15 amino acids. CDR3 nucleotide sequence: TGTGCCACCAGCAGAGATCGCGCGACTAACTATGAGCAGTTCTTC. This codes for CATSRDRATNYEQFF.

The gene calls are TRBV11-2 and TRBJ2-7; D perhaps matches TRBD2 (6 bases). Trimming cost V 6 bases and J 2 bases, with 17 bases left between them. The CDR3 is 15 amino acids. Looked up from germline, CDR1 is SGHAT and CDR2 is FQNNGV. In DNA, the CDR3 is TGTGCCAGCAGTCGTCCGGGGGACCCGACCTACGAGCAGTACTTC. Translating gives CASSRPGDPTYEQYF.

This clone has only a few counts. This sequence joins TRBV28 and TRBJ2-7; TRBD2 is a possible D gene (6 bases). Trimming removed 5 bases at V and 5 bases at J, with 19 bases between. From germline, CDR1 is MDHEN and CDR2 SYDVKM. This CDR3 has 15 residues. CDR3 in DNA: TGTGCCAGCAGTGGCTCGGATAGCGGATCCCACGAGCAGTACTTC. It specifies CASSGSDSGSHEQYF.

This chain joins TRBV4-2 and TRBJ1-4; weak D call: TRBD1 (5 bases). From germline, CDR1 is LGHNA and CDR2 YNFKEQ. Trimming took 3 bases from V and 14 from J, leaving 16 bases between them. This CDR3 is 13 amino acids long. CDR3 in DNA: TGTGCCAGCAGCCAGAGCGGGGGTATCGGGCTGTTTTTT. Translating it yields CASSQSGGIGLFF.

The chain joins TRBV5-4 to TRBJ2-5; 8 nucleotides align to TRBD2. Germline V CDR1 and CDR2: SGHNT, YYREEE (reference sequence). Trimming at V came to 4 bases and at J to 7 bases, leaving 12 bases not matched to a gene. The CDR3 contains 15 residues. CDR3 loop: CASSREGLASPTQYF. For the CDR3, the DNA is TGTGCCAGCAGCCGAGAAGGACTAGCCAGTCCGACCCAGTACTTC.

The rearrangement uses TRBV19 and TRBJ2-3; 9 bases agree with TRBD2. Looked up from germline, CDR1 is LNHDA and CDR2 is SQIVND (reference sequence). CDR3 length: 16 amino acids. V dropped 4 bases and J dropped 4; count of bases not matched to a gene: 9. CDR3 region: CASSTPLAGVADTQYF. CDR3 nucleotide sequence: TGTGCCAGTAGTACCCCTTTAGCGGGAGTGGCAGATACGCAGTATTTT.

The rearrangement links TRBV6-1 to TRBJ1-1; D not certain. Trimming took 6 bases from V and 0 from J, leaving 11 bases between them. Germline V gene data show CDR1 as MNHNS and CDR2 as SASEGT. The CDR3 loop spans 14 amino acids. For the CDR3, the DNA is TGTGCCAGCAGGCGAGTGGGCGTGAACACTGAAGCTTTCTTT. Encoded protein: CASRRVGVNTEAFF.

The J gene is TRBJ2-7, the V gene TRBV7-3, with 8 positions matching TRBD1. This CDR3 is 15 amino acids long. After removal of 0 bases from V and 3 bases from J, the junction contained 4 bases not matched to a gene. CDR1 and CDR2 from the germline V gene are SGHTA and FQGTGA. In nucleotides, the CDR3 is TGTGCCAGCAGCTTAACAGGCACAGGGGGCTACGAGCAGTACTTC. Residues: CASSLTGTGGYEQYF.

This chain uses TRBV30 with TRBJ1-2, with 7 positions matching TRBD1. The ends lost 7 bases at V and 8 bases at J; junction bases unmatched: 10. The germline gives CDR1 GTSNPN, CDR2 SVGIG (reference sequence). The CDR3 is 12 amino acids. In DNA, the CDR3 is TGTGCCTTACCGACAGGGTTTGAAGGCTACACCTTC. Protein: CALPTGFEGYTF. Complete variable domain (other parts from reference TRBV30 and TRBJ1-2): SQTIHQWPATLVQPVGSPLSLECTVEGTSNPNLYWYRQAAGRGLQLLFYSVGIGQISSEVPQNLSASRPQDRQFILSSKKLLLSDSGFYLCALPTGFEGYTFGSGTRLTVV.

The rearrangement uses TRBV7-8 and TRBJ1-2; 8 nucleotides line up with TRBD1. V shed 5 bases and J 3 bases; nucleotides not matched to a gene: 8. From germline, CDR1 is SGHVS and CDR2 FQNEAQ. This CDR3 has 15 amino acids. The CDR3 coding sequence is TGTGCCAGCAGCCCCGACAGGGGTCCCTACTATGGCTACACCTTC. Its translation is CASSPDRGPYYGYTF.

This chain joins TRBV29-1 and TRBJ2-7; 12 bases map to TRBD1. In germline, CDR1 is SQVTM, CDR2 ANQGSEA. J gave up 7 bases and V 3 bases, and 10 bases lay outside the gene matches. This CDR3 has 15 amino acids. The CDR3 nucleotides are TGCAGCGTTGATTCCGGGACAGGGGGCCTTAGGGAGCAGTACTTC. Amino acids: CSVDSGTGGLREQYF.

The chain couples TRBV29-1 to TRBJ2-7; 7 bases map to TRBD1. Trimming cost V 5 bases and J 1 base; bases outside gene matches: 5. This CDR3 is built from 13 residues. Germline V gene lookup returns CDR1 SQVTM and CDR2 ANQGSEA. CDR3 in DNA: TGCAGCGTTCGCCAGGGGGAGTCCTACGAGCAGTACTTC. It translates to CSVRQGESYEQYF.

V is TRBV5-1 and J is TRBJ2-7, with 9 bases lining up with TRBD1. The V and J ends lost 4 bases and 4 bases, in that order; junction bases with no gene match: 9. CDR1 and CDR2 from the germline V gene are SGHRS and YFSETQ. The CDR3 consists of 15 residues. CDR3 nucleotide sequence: TGCGCCAGCAGCGCCGGGACAGGGCGAGAATACGAGCAGTACTTC. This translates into CASSAGTGREYEQYF.

In nucleotides, the CDR3 is TGTGCCAGCAGCTCCGGGACAGATTTCATGAACACTGAAGCTTTCTTT. Its protein product is CASSSGTDFMNTEAFF. The chain has TRBV27 and TRBJ1-1, with 7 bases aligning to TRBD1. This CDR3 is built from 16 residues. Germline V gene lookup returns CDR1 MNHEY and CDR2 SMNVEV (reference sequence). V shed 6 bases and J 0 bases; nucleotides not matched to a gene: 10.

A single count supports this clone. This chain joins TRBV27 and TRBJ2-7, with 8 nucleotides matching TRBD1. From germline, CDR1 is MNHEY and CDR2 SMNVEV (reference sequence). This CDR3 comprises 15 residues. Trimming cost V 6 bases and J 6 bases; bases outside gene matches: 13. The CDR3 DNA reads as TGTGCCAGCAGAACAATCCGGGACAGGCCTTTCGAGCAGTACTTC. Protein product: CASRTIRDRPFEQYF.

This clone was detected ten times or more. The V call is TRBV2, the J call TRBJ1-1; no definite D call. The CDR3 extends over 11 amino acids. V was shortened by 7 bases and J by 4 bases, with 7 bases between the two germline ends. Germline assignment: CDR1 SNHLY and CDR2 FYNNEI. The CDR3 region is CASNQFTEAFF. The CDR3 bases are TGTGCCAGCAATCAGTTCACTGAAGCTTTCTTT.

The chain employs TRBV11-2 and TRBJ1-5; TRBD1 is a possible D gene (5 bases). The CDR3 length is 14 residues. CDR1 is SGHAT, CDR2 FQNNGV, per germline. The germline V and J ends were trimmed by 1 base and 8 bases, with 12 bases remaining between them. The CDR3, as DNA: TGTGCCAGCAGCTTAGGACAGCCGGGTGAGCCCCAGCATTTT. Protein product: CASSLGQPGEPQHF.